This T cell receptor beta chain originates from a study of T-cell reconstitution after alpha-beta-depleted transplantation in children. After removal of 3 bases from V and 12 bases from J, the junction contained 4 bases not matched to a gene. Germline V gene lookup returns CDR1 LGHNA and CDR2 YSLEER. This CDR3 has 13 amino acids. Unique molecular identifiers were incorporated into the prepared TCRbeta library. Via MiXCR, TCRdb re-called the PCR reads, giving one row per CDR3 protein. This table has about 500,000 distinct CDR3 sequences, roughly 10% appearing once. The V gene is TRBV4-3, the J gene TRBJ2-3; 12 nucleotides align to TRBD2. This sequence originates from a female patient aged 2-10 years who had a stem cell transplant for aplastic anemia, so the T cells may come from the graft donor. The sequencing here drew on PBMCs, mostly from graft donor cells, taken 180 days after TCRalphabeta/CD19-depleted stem cell transplant. The CDR3, as DNA: TGCGCCAGCAGCCACGGACTAGCGGGACGTCAGTATTTT. It specifies CASSHGLAGRQYF.